A single sample gave rise to the 23 T cell receptor beta chains below, sequenced in a study of human T cells and chemical hapten exposure. Attachment of unique molecular identifiers to individual cDNA molecules was performed in the library. TCRdb re-derived calls from the reads in MiXCR, one entry per CDR3 protein. The repertoire holds 940 or so distinct CDR3 sequences, with approximately 55% as singletons. Regarding treatment: therapeutic diphenylcyclopropenone sensitization with weekly scalp DPC. The sequences come from whole blood, collected before DPC sensitization or 2, 6, or about 24 weeks after (not recorded which). The receptor source for this set is an adult with alopecia areata. Some clones in this sample may be carry-over from other donors' samples. This table probably holds off-target reads from a library built for another chain.

The chain carries TRBV5-1 and TRBJ2-7; D is unresolved. V dropped 0 bases and J dropped 5 bases, with 3 bases sitting between them. The CDR3 contains 11 residues. The germline V gene encodes CDR1 SGHRS and CDR2 YFSETQ. The CDR3 is CASSLVNEQYF. The CDR3, as DNA: TGCGCCAGCAGCTTGGTGAACGAGCAGTACTTC.

This clonotype was seen a handful of times. J is TRBJ2-1 and V is TRBV24-1, with D unclear. Between the trimmed V and J ends, which lost 4 bases and 2 bases, there was a span of 8 bases. This CDR3 comprises 14 residues. Germline lookup yields CDR1 KGHDR and CDR2 SFDVKD. The CDR3 DNA reads TGTGCCACCAGTGAAGGCTCCCCCTACAATGAGCAGTTCTTC. It is translated as CATSEGSPYNEQFF.

The chain carries TRBV29-1 and TRBJ2-5; TRBD2 aligns across 11 bases. CDR3 size: 13 residues. Germline V gene sequence: CDR1 SQVTM, CDR2 ANQGSEA. V trimming: 7 bases; J trimming: 5 bases; junction bases outside the gene matches: 6. The CDR3 here is CSAKVAGGETQYF. The CDR3 DNA sequence: TGCAGCGCGAAGGTAGCGGGAGGGGAGACCCAGTACTTC.

J is TRBJ2-7 and V is TRBV7-9; no clear D gene. Trimming stripped 3 bases from V and 6 bases from J, with 12 bases between. In germline, CDR1 is SEHNR, CDR2 FQNEAQ (reference sequence). This CDR3 spans 13 amino acids. This chain's CDR3 is CASSLAHSGEQYF. The CDR3 coding sequence is TGTGCCAGCAGCTTGGCGCACAGTGGCGAGCAGTACTTC.

CDR3 nucleotide sequence: TGTGCCAGCAAGGAGTCAGGCTTCGTAGGGCCCCAGCATTTT. The encoded protein is CASKESGFVGPQHF. This chain uses TRBV27 with TRBJ1-5; D unclear. Germline CDR1 MNHEY, CDR2 SMNVEV (reference sequence). Trimming pared 7 bases from V and 9 bases from J, leaving 19 bases between. The CDR3 runs 14 residues.

The J gene is TRBJ2-7, the V gene TRBV19; D is possibly TRBD2 (7 bases). With 5 bases removed from V and 2 bases from J, the gap between germline ends came to 13 bases. This CDR3 is 14 amino acids long. CDR1 LNHDA and CDR2 SQIVND come from the germline V gene (reference sequence). CDR3 sequence (DNA): TGTGCCAGTAGTTCGGGGGCGGGAGCCTACGAGCAGTACTTC. Its translation is CASSSGAGAYEQYF.

This clonotype came up once. This sequence joins TRBV12-3 or TRBV12-4 and TRBJ2-2; TRBD2 is a possible D gene (6 bases). Trimming removed 4 bases from V and 3 bases from J, with 12 bases in between. CDR3 length: 15 amino acids. The CDR3, as DNA: TGTGCCAGCAGTTGGCGGGACTCGGACACCGGGGAGCTGTTTTTT. Protein product: CASSWRDSDTGELFF.

This clonotype came up a few times. The chain uses TRBV5-8 and TRBJ2-5; 12 bases are shared with TRBD2. The V and J ends lost 2 bases and 4 bases, in that order; junction bases with no gene match: 0. Germline V gene lookup returns CDR1 SGHTS and CDR2 YDEGEE. The CDR3 consists of 14 residues. CDR3 sequence (DNA): TGTGCCAGCAGCTTACTAGCGGGAGGAGAGACCCAGTACTTC. As protein: CASSLLAGGETQYF.

This chain connects TRBV11-3 to TRBJ2-1; possibly TRBD1 for D (6 bases). Trimming shortened V by 5 bases and J by 3 bases, and 8 bases separated the two germline ends. The length of the CDR3 is 13 residues. In germline, CDR1 is SGHNT, CDR2 YENEEA. The CDR3 DNA is TGTGCCAGCAGCCACAGGGACTACAATGAGCAGTTCTTC. It specifies CASSHRDYNEQFF.

V is TRBV7-6 and J is TRBJ2-1; 9 nucleotides align to TRBD2. CDR1 and CDR2 from the germline V gene are SGHVS and FNYEAQ. The V gene end was trimmed by 5 bases and the J gene end by 5 bases; junction bases not matched to a gene: 7. The CDR3 consists of 15 residues. DNA for the CDR3: TGTGCCAGCAGCATCCAACTAGCGGGCGACAATGAGCAGTTCTTC. Translated: CASSIQLAGDNEQFF.

The V and J genes are TRBV9 and TRBJ2-3, with D perhaps assigned TRBD1 or TRBD2 (5 bases each). V lost 3 bases, J lost 2 bases, and 7 bases lay in between. This CDR3 comprises 13 residues. CDR1 is SGDLS, CDR2 YYNGEE, per germline. The CDR3 here is CASSDGATDTQYF. CDR3 DNA sequence: TGTGCCAGCAGCGACGGGGCCACAGATACGCAGTATTTT.

V usage is TRBV2 and J usage is TRBJ1-2; D uncertain. Germline CDR1 SNHLY, CDR2 FYNNEI. Trimming cost V 4 bases and J 4 bases, with 10 bases left between them. The CDR3 consists of 13 residues. The CDR3 protein is CASSVNGIYGYTF. In nucleotides, the CDR3 is TGTGCCAGCAGTGTCAACGGAATCTATGGCTACACCTTC.

This chain connects TRBV6-2 or TRBV6-3 to TRBJ1-5; D gene uncertain. V lost 1 base, J lost 4 bases, and 8 bases lay in between. The CDR3 is made up of 14 amino acids. Germline V CDR1 and CDR2: MNHEY, SVGEGT. For the CDR3, the DNA is TGTGCCAGCAGTTACTACGGGGAAAATCAGCCCCAGCATTTT. This translates into CASSYYGENQPQHF.

The chain uses TRBV28 and TRBJ2-3; no reliable D call. CDR1 MDHEN and CDR2 SYDVKM come from the germline V gene. The CDR3 loop spans 14 amino acids. Between the trimmed V and J ends, which lost 4 bases and 1 base, there was a span of 9 bases. CDR3 in DNA: TGTGCCAGCAGTTCGACGGCTCGCACAGATACGCAGTATTTT. Its protein product is CASSSTARTDTQYF.

This chain joins TRBV27 and TRBJ2-3; D gene uncertain. Germline V gene data show CDR1 as MNHEY and CDR2 as SMNVEV (reference sequence). Trimming pared 0 bases from V and 2 bases from J, leaving 6 bases between. This CDR3 spans 14 amino acids. The CDR3 coding sequence is TGTGCCAGCAGTTTATCGAGAAACACAGATACGCAGTATTTT. Translation: CASSLSRNTDTQYF.

The chain links TRBV30 to TRBJ1-1; TRBD1 is a possible D gene (6 bases). CDR3 length: 13 residues. In germline, CDR1 is GTSNPN, CDR2 SVGIG (reference sequence). Deletions cut 5 bases from V and 2 bases from J, with 12 bases between. The CDR3 nucleotides are TGTGCCTGGCAGACAGGACTTAACACTGAAGCTTTCTTT. Translated: CAWQTGLNTEAFF.

The chain carries TRBV6-1 and TRBJ1-3; a possible D gene is TRBD1 (5 bases). Trimming shortened V by 3 bases and J by 0 bases, and 6 bases separated the two germline ends. Germline CDR1 and CDR2: MNHNS and SASEGT. CDR3 length: 14 residues. The CDR3 loop is CASSDGASGNTIYF. In nucleotides, the CDR3 is TGTGCCAGCAGTGACGGGGCCTCTGGAAACACCATATATTTT.

The rearrangement uses TRBV25-1 and TRBJ2-7; possibly TRBD1 for D (6 bases). Germline CDR1 and CDR2: MGHDK and SYGVNS. This CDR3 has 12 amino acids. Trimming removed 7 bases at V and 3 bases at J, with 10 bases between. CDR3 in DNA: TGTGCCAGCACTGGGACATTCTACGAGCAGTACTTC. Translation gives CASTGTFYEQYF.

The V gene is TRBV7-2, the J gene TRBJ2-3; either TRBD1 or TRBD2 may fit D (5 bases each). Germline V gene lookup returns CDR1 SGHTA and CDR2 FQGNSA. The CDR3 extends over 13 amino acids. Trimming pared 6 bases from V and 0 bases from J, leaving 7 bases between. The CDR3 DNA is TGTGCCAGCAGTTGGGACAGCACAGATACGCAGTATTTT. Translation gives CASSWDSTDTQYF.

This chain joins TRBV7-8 and TRBJ2-3; D is undetermined. CDR3 size: 12 residues. Germline V gives CDR1 SGHVS, CDR2 FQNEAQ. The V end was cut by 5 bases, the J end by 0 bases, with 3 bases between. The CDR3 DNA sequence: TGTGCCAGCAGCAAGAGCACAGATACGCAGTATTTT. This sequence encodes CASSKSTDTQYF.

This clonotype was seen a handful of times. The chain links TRBV12-3 or TRBV12-4 to TRBJ2-3, with 12 bases matching TRBD2. V was pared by 5 bases and J by 8 bases, with 5 bases of the junction left unmatched. The CDR3 is made up of 14 amino acids. The CDR3 here is CASSKTSGSVTQYF. In DNA, the CDR3 is TGTGCCAGCAGTAAGACTAGCGGGAGTGTTACGCAGTATTTT.

The chain couples TRBV7-9 to TRBJ2-7; the D is unclear. The ends were cut back, 5 bases at V and 6 bases at J, with 11 bases in the middle. Germline values: CDR1 SEHNR, CDR2 FQNEAQ (reference sequence). The CDR3 length is 12 residues. CDR3: CASSPDLIEQYF. CDR3 sequence (DNA): TGTGCCAGCAGCCCCGACTTGATCGAGCAGTACTTC. The entire variable domain, with the rest obtained from reference TRBV7-9 and TRBJ2-7, is as follows: DTGVSQNPRHKITKRGQNVTFRCDPISEHNRLYWYRQTLGQGPEFLTYFQNEAQLEKSRLLSDRFSAERPKGSFSTLEIQRTEQGDSAMYLCASSPDLIEQYFGPGTRLTVT.

The chain has TRBV28 and TRBJ2-2; 8 positions agree with TRBD1. After removal of 7 bases from V and 3 bases from J, the junction contained 4 bases not matched to a gene. Looked up from germline, CDR1 is MDHEN and CDR2 is SYDVKM. The CDR3 length is 14 residues. The CDR3, as DNA: TGTGCCAGCAAGCCAGGGGGCGACACCGGGGAGCTGTTTTTT. Translating gives CASKPGGDTGELFF.